This paragraph reports one TCR beta chain. There are 18 residues in the CDR3. Germline trimming cut 5 bases from V and 0 bases from J; bases unmatched to any gene: 9. Per the germline V gene, CDR1 is SEHNR and CDR2 is FQNEAQ (reference sequence). This entry belongs to a study of cytomegalovirus exposure and HLA in healthy donors. Sequencing used immunoSEQ multiplex PCR; TCRdb keeps in-frame clones, though not all of them. The table has fewer than 200,000 clones, about 96% seen once. The chain employs TRBV7-9 and TRBJ2-6; 8 positions agree with TRBD2. Sequencing was performed on PBMCs. This clonotype originated in a woman under 30 in good health and CMV-seronegative. CDR3 DNA sequence: TGTGCCAGCAGCCCAACGGGAGGGAAACGCTCTGGGGCCAACGTCCTGACTTTC. As protein: CASSPTGGKRSGANVLTF.